Shown below are 28 T cell receptor beta chains from a single sample sequenced in a study of cytomegalovirus exposure and HLA in healthy donors. The PCR was carried out with 60 Vbeta primers and 13 Jbeta primers. The assay was immunoSEQ multiplex PCR, and TCRdb's table has in-frame clones only and misses some. The sample holds around 150,000 clones; 70% to 85% are singletons and the top ten take 1.5% to 2%. The sequenced sample consisted of PBMCs. These receptor sequences come from a man in his forties in good health and CMV-seronegative.

The chain couples TRBV9 to TRBJ1-1; the match to TRBD1 covers 7 bases. The CDR3 runs to 20 residues. The J segment lost 1 base and the V segment lost 0 bases, leaving 18 bases of the junction unmatched. CDR1 is SGDLS and CDR2 is YYNGEE in the germline V gene. CDR3 in amino acids: CASSVAPVGRGYGRNTEAFF. CDR3 in DNA: TGTGCCAGCAGCGTAGCCCCCGTGGGCAGGGGGTATGGGAGGAACACTGAAGCTTTCTTT.

This clone was observed once. Written as DNA, the CDR3 is TGTGCCAGTAGTACCGGGACAGGGTATCAGGATGAGCAGTTCTTC. It is translated as CASSTGTGYQDEQFF. The V call is TRBV19, the J call TRBJ2-1; 9 nucleotides align to TRBD1. The V and J ends lost 4 bases and 8 bases, in that order; junction bases with no gene match: 9. The CDR3 is made up of 15 amino acids. The V gene's germline CDR1 is LNHDA and CDR2 SQIVND (reference sequence). The full variable domain, its missing parts supplied by reference TRBV19 and TRBJ2-1, is DGGITQSPKYLFRKEGQNVTLSCEQNLNHDAMYWYRQDPGQGLRLIYYSQIVNDFQKGDIAEGYSVSREKKESFPLTVTSAQKNPTAFYLCASSTGTGYQDEQFFGPGTRLTVL.

The chain employs TRBV5-6 and TRBJ1-2, with a possible D match to TRBD1 (6 bases). V lost 4 bases, J lost 0 bases, and 16 bases lay in between. This CDR3 contains 16 residues. Germline V gene data show CDR1 as SGHDT and CDR2 as YYEEEE. This CDR3 reads CASSDWGGYTNYGYTF. DNA of the CDR3: TGTGCCAGCAGCGACTGGGGGGGCTACACTAACTATGGCTACACCTTC.

The gene calls are TRBV7-7 and TRBJ2-2, with D perhaps TRBD1 (5 bases). The CDR3 length is 12 residues. Germline lookup yields CDR1 SSHAT and CDR2 FNYEAQ (reference sequence). Trimming removed 5 bases at V and 6 bases at J, with 7 bases between. The CDR3 bases are TGTGCCAGCAGCCTGGGGCCCGGGGAGCTGTTTTTT. It yields the protein CASSLGPGELFF.

This sequence joins TRBV12-5 and TRBJ2-3; maybe TRBD2 (5 bases). Germline CDR1 is LGHNT and CDR2 is FRNRAP. There are 16 residues in the CDR3. Trimming removed 0 bases at V and 0 bases at J, with 10 bases between. This CDR3 is CASGLVHKRSTDTQYF. The CDR3 DNA is TGTGCTAGTGGTTTGGTACATAAGCGGAGCACAGATACGCAGTATTTT.

V and J are TRBV7-9 and TRBJ1-5, with 7 bases aligning to TRBD1. This CDR3 contains 16 residues. The germline gives CDR1 SEHNR, CDR2 FQNEAQ (reference sequence). The junction had 13 bases not matched to a gene; V was cut back by 4 bases and J by 7 bases. CDR3 in DNA: TGTGCCAGCAGCTCGTCGACAGGGTACATAGGCCAGCCCCAGCATTTT. Its translation is CASSSSTGYIGQPQHF.

This chain uses TRBV14 with TRBJ1-2; no definite D call. Between the trimmed V and J ends, which lost 0 bases and 4 bases, there was a span of 6 bases. Germline V gene lookup returns CDR1 SGHDN and CDR2 FVKESK. CDR3 size: 13 residues. CDR3 region: CASSQDSVYGYTF. CDR3 coding DNA: TGTGCCAGCAGCCAAGATTCGGTCTATGGCTACACCTTC.

The V call is TRBV27, the J call TRBJ2-7; 8 nucleotides match TRBD2. Per germline, CDR1 MNHEY and CDR2 SMNVEV (reference sequence). The CDR3 spans 14 residues. J gave up 4 bases and V 2 bases, and 4 bases lay outside the gene matches. The CDR3 DNA sequence: TGTGCCAGCAGTTTAGACGGGGGGGCTTACGAGCAGTACTTC. It codes for CASSLDGGAYEQYF.

The chain recombines TRBV5-3 with TRBJ2-7; TRBD1 agrees at 11 bases. Being an ORF, TRBV5-3 has a function that is uncertain. The CDR3 is 13 amino acids. Trimming removed 7 bases from V and 7 bases from J; junction bases left unmatched: 7. Here the CDR3 reads CARRGQGAKEQYF. For the CDR3, the DNA is TGTGCCAGACGTGGACAGGGGGCTAAGGAGCAGTACTTC.

This clone came up many times. The V and J genes are TRBV15 and TRBJ1-2; the match to TRBD1 covers 9 bases. The germline V gene encodes CDR1 LNHNV and CDR2 YYDKDF (reference sequence). Unmatched junction bases numbered 3, after V lost 3 bases and J lost 4 bases. The CDR3 covers 14 residues. CDR3 amino acids: CATSRGTGPYGYTF. In nucleotides, the CDR3 is TGTGCCACCAGCAGGGGGACAGGGCCCTATGGCTACACCTTC.

With respect to this clone: One end of the junction is discordant with germline, which a read error may explain. The chain links TRBV7-9 to TRBJ2-5; 7 bases align to TRBD2. Germline V lookup: CDR1 SEHNR, CDR2 FQNEAQ (reference sequence). The CDR3 totals 12 residues. The CDR3 region is CSSLGGEETQYF. The CDR3 DNA sequence: TGTTCCAGCCTGGGAGGGGAAGAGACCCAGTACTTC.

The chain recombines TRBV28 with TRBJ2-5; 10 nucleotides line up with TRBD2. CDR3 length: 17 amino acids. Losses at the gene ends were 5 bases for V and 3 bases for J; bases not matched to a gene: 12. CDR1 MDHEN and CDR2 SYDVKM come from the germline V gene. CDR3 in DNA: TGTGCCAGCAGTGGGCTAGCGGGAGATGCAGGAGAAGAGACCCAGTACTTC. This sequence encodes CASSGLAGDAGEETQYF.

This clone has a handful of counts. V gene TRBV11-3 combines with J gene TRBJ2-1, with D hard to call. There are 13 residues in the CDR3. Deletions cut 4 bases from V and 7 bases from J, with 11 bases between. Germline V lookup: CDR1 SGHNT, CDR2 YENEEA. The CDR3 region is CASSSYQVNEQFF. The CDR3 DNA sequence: TGTGCCAGCAGCTCATACCAGGTTAATGAGCAGTTCTTC.

This clone was detected once. The chain uses TRBV18 and TRBJ2-7; 10 nucleotides agree with TRBD1. Germline lookup yields CDR1 KGHSH and CDR2 LQKENI. V dropped 3 bases and J dropped 7; count of bases not matched to a gene: 12. The CDR3 has 16 amino acids. The CDR3 region is CASSPPGTGARGEQYF. CDR3 DNA: TGTGCCAGCTCACCCCCCGGGACAGGGGCCAGAGGGGAGCAGTACTTC.

V gene TRBV5-5 combines with J gene TRBJ2-7; D is possibly TRBD2 (6 bases). This CDR3 contains 18 residues. V shed 0 bases and J shed 3 bases, with 22 bases lying between them. Germline V gives CDR1 SGHKS, CDR2 YYEKEE (reference sequence). CDR3 in amino acids: CASSLGSYAGYPFYEQYF. CDR3 DNA sequence: TGTGCCAGCAGCTTGGGGTCCTACGCGGGGTACCCTTTCTACGAGCAGTACTTC. The whole variable domain, filled in from reference TRBV5-5 and TRBJ2-7, reads DAGVTQSPTHLIKTRGQQVTLRCSPISGHKSVSWYQQVLGQGPQFIFQYYEKEERGRGNFPDRFSARQFPNYSSELNVNALLLGDSALYLCASSLGSYAGYPFYEQYFGPGTRLTVT.

This clone was recorded only once. This chain joins TRBV19 and TRBJ2-5, with TRBD2 identical over 8 bases. The J segment lost 2 bases and the V segment lost 3 bases, leaving 8 bases of the junction unmatched. The CDR3 totals 16 residues. Germline V gives CDR1 LNHDA, CDR2 SQIVND (reference sequence). The CDR3: CASSMNQRGSQETQYF. CDR3 DNA sequence: TGTGCCAGTAGTATGAACCAGCGGGGGTCACAAGAGACCCAGTACTTC.

Comment on this clone: Within the sample, other DNA sequences also encode this same CDR3. This chain links TRBV7-9 with TRBJ2-7, with TRBD1 matching over 7 bases. The CDR3 is 15 residues long. After removal of 0 bases from V and 7 bases from J, the junction contained 9 bases not matched to a gene. The germline V gene encodes CDR1 SEHNR and CDR2 FQNEAQ (reference sequence). CDR3 sequence reads: CASSLAPKGAGEQYF. The CDR3 DNA reads as TGTGCCAGCAGCTTAGCCCCAAAGGGGGCGGGTGAGCAGTACTTC.

This clone was counted a few times. The genes are TRBV4-1 and TRBJ1-5; TRBD1 matches 9 bases. V gave up 3 bases and J gave up 3 bases; unmatched junction bases: 3. CDR1 and CDR2 from the germline V gene are MGHRA and YSYEKL. This CDR3 is 15 amino acids long. DNA for the CDR3: TGCGCCAGCAGCCAGTGGGACAGGGCCAATCAGCCCCAGCATTTT. Translating gives CASSQWDRANQPQHF.

CDR3: CASSILRDRGYIQYF. The CDR3 DNA follows: TGTGCCAGTAGTATCCTCCGGGACAGGGGGTACATTCAGTACTTC. This chain uses TRBV19 with TRBJ2-4; 11 bases map to TRBD1. In germline, CDR1 is LNHDA, CDR2 SQIVND (reference sequence). J was trimmed by 8 bases and V by 3 bases; bases with no gene match: 6. This CDR3 spans 15 amino acids.

The V gene is TRBV10-1, the J gene TRBJ2-2; TRBD2 agrees at 7 bases. The CDR3 consists of 15 residues. Trimming at V came to 8 bases and at J to 3 bases, leaving 9 bases not matched to a gene. CDR1 is WNHNN, CDR2 SYGVQD, per germline (reference sequence). In DNA, the CDR3 is TGCGCCAGCGGGGGGGGAGGGAGTGACACCGGGGAGCTGTTTTTT. The encoded protein is CASGGGGSDTGELFF.

The V gene is TRBV7-2, the J gene TRBJ1-2; 10 bases match TRBD1. Per germline, CDR1 SGHTA and CDR2 FQGNSA. The CDR3 has 16 residues. The V and J ends lost 5 bases and 1 base, in that order; junction bases with no gene match: 7. For the CDR3, the DNA is TGTGCCAGCAGCCCAGGACAGGGGGTTGGTAACTATGGCTACACCTTC. Its protein is CASSPGQGVGNYGYTF. Drawing the rest from reference TRBV7-2 and TRBJ1-2, the complete variable domain is GAGVSQSPSNKVTEKGKDVELRCDPISGHTALYWYRQSLGQGLEFLIYFQGNSAPDKSGLPSDRFSAERTGGSVSTLTIQRTQQEDSAVYLCASSPGQGVGNYGYTFGSGTRLTVV.

A word on this clone: The junction departs from germline at one end; a sequencing error may be responsible. The J gene is TRBJ2-3, the V gene TRBV27, with 11 bases lining up with TRBD2. The CDR3 covers 16 residues. The germline V gene encodes CDR1 MNHEY and CDR2 SMNVEV (reference sequence). In DNA form, the CDR3 reads TGTGCCAGCAGTTTTGGGACTAGCGGACACACAAATACGCAGTATTTT. Protein: CASSFGTSGHTNTQYF.

The J gene is TRBJ2-7, the V gene TRBV7-8; tentative D call: TRBD1 (6 bases). The CDR3 has 16 amino acids. Trimming pared 7 bases from V and 2 bases from J, leaving 21 bases between. CDR1 is SGHVS, CDR2 FQNEAQ, per germline. CDR3 DNA sequence: TGTGCCAGCACAGTAGCTGCCAGGGGATTTCCCTACGAGCAGTACTTC. Translation gives CASTVAARGFPYEQYF.

The chain carries TRBV6-5 and TRBJ1-6; D not certain. The CDR3 sequence is 13 residues long. V dropped 6 bases and J dropped 7 bases, with 10 bases sitting between them. Per the germline V gene, CDR1 is MNHEY and CDR2 is SVGAGI. Here the CDR3 reads CASSPLENSPLHF. The CDR3 DNA reads TGTGCCAGCAGCCCCCTAGAGAATTCACCCCTCCACTTT.

This clone was seen a handful of times. V gene TRBV30 combines with J gene TRBJ1-6, with D tentatively TRBD1 (5 bases). Per the germline V gene, CDR1 is GTSNPN and CDR2 is SVGIG (reference sequence). The V gene lost 0 bases and the J gene lost 6 bases, with 12 bases spanning the gap. CDR3 size: 15 residues. For the CDR3, the DNA is TGTGCCTGGAGTGTGGGGGGTCCCTCTAATTCACCCCTCCACTTT. It translates to CAWSVGGPSNSPLHF.

The V call is TRBV9, the J call TRBJ2-5; tentatively, D is TRBD2 (6 bases). The V end was cut by 0 bases, the J end by 3 bases, with 6 bases between. Germline-derived CDR1 and CDR2 are SGDLS and YYNGEE. The CDR3 has 13 residues. The DNA of the CDR3 is TGTGCCAGCAGCGTAGGGGGGGAAGAGACCCAGTACTTC. Its translation: CASSVGGEETQYF.

This chain uses TRBV6-5 with TRBJ1-2; TRBD1 aligns across 9 bases. The V gene's germline CDR1 is MNHEY and CDR2 SVGAGI. The CDR3 totals 14 residues. Trimming took 2 bases from V and 5 from J; bases not matched to a gene: 3. In DNA, the CDR3 is TGTGCCAGCAGTTACCTCGGACAGGGGTATGGCTACACCTTC. Its protein is CASSYLGQGYGYTF.

V usage is TRBV27 and J usage is TRBJ2-5; possible D gene TRBD2, 6 bases. The CDR3 totals 16 residues. Germline V gene lookup returns CDR1 MNHEY and CDR2 SMNVEV (reference sequence). Trimming removed 6 bases at V and 5 bases at J, with 22 bases between. CDR3 protein: CASSPREARLGETQYF. DNA for the CDR3: TGTGCCAGCAGCCCCAGGGAGGCCCGACTTGGGGAGACCCAGTACTTC.